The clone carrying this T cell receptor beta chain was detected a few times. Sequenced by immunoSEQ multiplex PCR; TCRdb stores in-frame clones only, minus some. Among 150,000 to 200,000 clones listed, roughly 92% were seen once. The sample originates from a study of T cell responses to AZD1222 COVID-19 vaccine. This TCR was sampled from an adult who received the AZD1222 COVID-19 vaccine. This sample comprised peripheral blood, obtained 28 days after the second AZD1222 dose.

The CDR3 sequence is CASSQDSGAGFRNTIYF. The CDR3 DNA is TGTGCCAGCAGCCAAGACTCCGGGGCGGGATTTAGAAACACCATATATTTT. The chain combines TRBV3-1 (or the pseudogene TRBV3-2) with TRBJ1-3; possible D gene TRBD1, 5 bases. V was trimmed by 0 bases and J by 5 bases, leaving 17 bases between them. Germline values: CDR1 LGHDT, CDR2 YNNKEL (reference sequence). The CDR3 is 17 residues long.